These 7 T cell receptor beta chains originate from one sample sequenced in a study of molecular identifiers for immune sequencing clone quantification (dated by TCRdb to the late 2010s). Library creation used PCR. Sequencing was carried out with an Illumina HiSeq 4000. Clones were called with MiXCR by TCRdb after fastp trimmed the public reads at Q25, and only in-frame beta chains were retained. Rows with a matching CDR3 protein are joined into one entry that keeps the most common DNA and genes. This sample lists 35,000 or so distinct CDR3 sequences; under 20% were detected once. The ten top clones hold more than 0.9% of the sample. Sequencing was carried out using naive CD8+ T cells from blood, with Jurkat cell RNA spiked in. The cell subset or site label for this specimen denotes: FACS-sorted CD8+CD4-CCR7+CD45RA+ naive T cells. The receptors were sampled from a human donor in good health. Some libraries in this study had Jurkat cell RNA spiked in.

The CDR3 DNA is TGTGCCAGCAGTAACAATCCCCGACAGGGGAACACTGAAGCTTTCTTT. It translates to CASSNNPRQGNTEAFF. This chain joins TRBV27 and TRBJ1-1; 7 nucleotides agree with TRBD1. Trimming removed 5 bases from V and 1 base from J; junction bases left unmatched: 10. Germline V gene data show CDR1 as MNHEY and CDR2 as SMNVEV (reference sequence). This CDR3 is built from 16 residues.

This clonotype was observed at least ten times. CDR3 bases: TGCGCCAGCAGCCAAATTTTTGATCGGGGTGAAAAACTGTTTTTT. Its protein is CASSQIFDRGEKLFF. The V and J genes are TRBV4-3 and TRBJ1-4; no firm D call. CDR1 is LGHNA, CDR2 YSLEER, per germline. V was clipped by 2 bases and J by 7 bases, with 14 bases between them. The CDR3 has 15 amino acids.

This clonotype is labeled medium-sized (0.01 to 0.1%). The rearrangement joins TRBV28 to TRBJ2-3; tentatively, D is TRBD2 (5 bases). The CDR3 has 15 residues. The germline gives CDR1 MDHEN, CDR2 SYDVKM. The ends were cut back, 5 bases at V and 0 bases at J, with 12 bases in the middle. The chain's CDR3 is CASSPPEASTDTQYF. Written as DNA, the CDR3 is TGTGCCAGCAGTCCCCCGGAGGCGAGCACAGATACGCAGTATTTT. The whole variable domain, remainder taken from reference TRBV28 and TRBJ2-3, is DVKVTQSSRYLVKRTGEKVFLECVQDMDHENMFWYRQDPGLGLRLIYFSYDVKMKEKGDIPEGYSVSREKKERFSLILESASTNQTSMYLCASSPPEASTDTQYFGPGTRLTVL.

In this sample, this clonotype turned up many times. The chain has TRBV7-8 and TRBJ2-5; D is uncertain. The CDR3 totals 14 residues. Germline lookup yields CDR1 SGHVS and CDR2 FQNEAQ. The V and J ends lost 1 base and 9 bases respectively, with 15 bases between them. The CDR3: CASSLDGHPWAQYF. The CDR3 region has the DNA TGTGCCAGCAGCTTAGACGGCCACCCGTGGGCCCAGTACTTC.

This clonotype was detected ten times or more. V gene TRBV23-1 combines with J gene TRBJ1-5, with 8 nucleotides matching TRBD1. TRBV23-1 is classed as an ORF, of uncertain function. The CDR3 covers 18 residues. V was clipped by 0 bases and J by 6 bases; unmatched bases: 13. The CDR3: CASSQSGRGLGFRQPQHF. The DNA for the CDR3 is TGCGCCAGCAGTCAATCCGGCAGGGGGCTTGGATTCCGTCAGCCCCAGCATTTT.

CDR3 protein: CAVLDPGQGYEQYF. The CDR3 region has the DNA TGTGCCGTCCTAGACCCGGGACAGGGCTACGAGCAGTACTTC. The chain is built from TRBV10-3 and TRBJ2-7, with 9 bases lining up with TRBD1. V gave up 11 bases and J gave up 3 bases; unmatched junction bases: 11. The CDR3 runs 14 residues. Germline CDR1 is ENHRY and CDR2 is SYGVKD.

The table lists this clonotype with a count of one. This may come from a read error, since a much larger clone is one base off. V and J are TRBV12-3 or TRBV12-4 and TRBJ2-5; D may correspond to TRBD1 or TRBD2 (5 bases each). The CDR3 spans 15 residues. Trimming removed 4 bases from V and 0 bases from J, with 12 bases in between. This CDR3 is CASSWGPTDQETQYF. The CDR3 DNA is TGTGCCAGCAGTTGGGGACCAACTGACCAAGAGACCCAGTACTTC.